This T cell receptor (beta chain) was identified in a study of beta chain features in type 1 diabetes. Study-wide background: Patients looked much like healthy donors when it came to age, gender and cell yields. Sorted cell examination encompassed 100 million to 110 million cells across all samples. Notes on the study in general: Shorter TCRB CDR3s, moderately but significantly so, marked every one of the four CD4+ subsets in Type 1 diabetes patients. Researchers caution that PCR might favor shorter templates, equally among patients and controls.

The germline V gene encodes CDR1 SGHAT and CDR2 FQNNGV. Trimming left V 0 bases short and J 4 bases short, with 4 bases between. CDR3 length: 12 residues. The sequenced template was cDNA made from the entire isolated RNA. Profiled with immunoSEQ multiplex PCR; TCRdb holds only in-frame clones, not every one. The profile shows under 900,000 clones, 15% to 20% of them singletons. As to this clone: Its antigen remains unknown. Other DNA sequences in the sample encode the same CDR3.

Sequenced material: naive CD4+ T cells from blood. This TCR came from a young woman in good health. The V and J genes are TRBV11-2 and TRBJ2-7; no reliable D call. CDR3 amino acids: CASSLDQYEQYF. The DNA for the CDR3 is TGTGCCAGCAGCTTAGATCAATACGAGCAGTACTTC.